The clone carrying this T cell receptor beta chain has more than one count but fewer than ten. Seattle enrolled patients during active infection and tracked them longitudinally. The sample is drawn from a study of blood T cell repertoires in COVID-19. Study-wide background: Spain, Italy and the United States supplied samples that represented acute and convalescent COVID-19. The cDNA or gDNA used as material had been derived from T cells, B-cell-depleted T cells, or PBMCs.

The V end lost 1 base, the J end lost 0 bases, and 10 bases lay between the germline ends. The germline CDR1 and CDR2 sequences are MNHEY and SMNVEV (reference sequence). The CDR3 sequence is 16 residues long. Authors' methods: Estimation of nucleated cell counts was performed using reference gene primer amplification. The table came from immunoSEQ multiplex PCR; TCRdb's copy has only in-frame clones and leaves some out. That table furnishes V, J and clone size, whereas the DNA furnished D and trimming. The profile shows about 160,000 clones, roughly 81% of them singletons. This chain connects TRBV27 to TRBJ1-5; D may be TRBD1 (5 bases). The TCR sequence derives from a woman aged 60-75 years with COVID-19, enrolled during active disease. The specimen was peripheral blood. The CDR3 protein is CASSLFGRDSNQPQHF. CDR3 nucleotide sequence: TGTGCCAGCAGTTTATTTGGCAGGGATAGCAATCAGCCCCAGCATTTT.